This T cell receptor (beta chain) is drawn from a study of T cell responses to AZD1222 COVID-19 vaccine. Study as a whole: Pooling was applied to second doses at about 4 or about 12 weeks. Whole-study results and caveats: It should be noted that donors were predominantly white British and more often female, and clonal diversity was possibly underestimated. Of spike-specific TCRs, nearly half reportedly target regions left unmutated in variants. With two AZD1222 doses given, Spike-specific TCR breadth and depth both rose.

Trimming at V came to 2 bases and at J to 4 bases, leaving 3 bases not matched to a gene. There are 14 residues in the CDR3. Germline V gene sequence: CDR1 SGHRS, CDR2 YFSETQ. TCRdb keeps only in-frame clones here, not all; method: immunoSEQ multiplex PCR. The sample gives some 100,000 clones, roughly 90% of which show up once; about a fifth is in the top ten. As concerns this clone: Its antigen is unidentified.

This clonotype was obtained from an adult in good health. J is TRBJ2-1 and V is TRBV5-1; 7 bases align to TRBD1. Sequenced material: peripheral blood, taken on day 0 of AZD1222 vaccination. CDR3 sequence (DNA): TGCGCCAGCAGCTTAACAGGGGCTTACAATGAGCAGTTCTTC. As protein: CASSLTGAYNEQFF.